The present TCR beta chain was sequenced within a study of blood T cell repertoires in COVID-19. Assay used: immunoSEQ multiplex PCR; TCRdb lists only in-frame clones, some missing. This sample has fewer than 200,000 clones, with around 85% found just once. In this sample, this clone turned up once. The CDR3 totals 14 residues. The V segment lost 6 bases and the J segment 5 bases; nucleotides outside the gene matches: 8. Germline V gene lookup returns CDR1 MNHEY and CDR2 SMNVEV (reference sequence). V usage is TRBV27 and J usage is TRBJ1-1; 8 bases line up with TRBD1. Specimen: peripheral blood. This TCR derives from a man in his sixties who had recovered from COVID-19. As DNA, the CDR3 is TGTGCCAGCAGCCGGACAGGGTGGGGGACTGAAGCTTTCTTT. Its translation is CASSRTGWGTEAFF.